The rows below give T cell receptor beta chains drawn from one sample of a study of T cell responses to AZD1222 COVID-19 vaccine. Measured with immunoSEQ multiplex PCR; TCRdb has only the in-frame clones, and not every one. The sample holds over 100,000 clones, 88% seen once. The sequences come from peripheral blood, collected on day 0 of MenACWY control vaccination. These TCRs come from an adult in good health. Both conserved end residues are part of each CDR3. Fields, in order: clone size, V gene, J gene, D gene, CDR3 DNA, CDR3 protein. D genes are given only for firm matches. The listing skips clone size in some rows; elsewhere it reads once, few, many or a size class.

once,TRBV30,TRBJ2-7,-,TGTGCCTGGACAGGGGTTCCTCGCTACGAGCAGTACTTC,CAWTGVPRYEQYF
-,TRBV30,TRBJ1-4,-,TGTGCCTGGCTGAAAGGCACCAATGAAAAACTGTTTTTT,CAWLKGTNEKLFF
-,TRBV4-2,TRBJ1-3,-,TGTGCCAGCAGCCAAGATGGTACAGACCCTGGAACTGGAAACACCATATATTTT,CASSQDGTDPGTGNTIYF
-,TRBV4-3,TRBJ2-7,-,TGCGCCAGCAGCCAAGCGTACGCGAGCTCCTACGAGCAGTACTTC,CASSQAYASSYEQYF
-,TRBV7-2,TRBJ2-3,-,TGTGCCAGCAGCTTAGTGGGGACTAGCACAGATACGCAGTATTTT,CASSLVGTSTDTQYF
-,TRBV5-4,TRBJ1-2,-,TGTGCCAGCAGGACCCGGGAGCCGACCTTGGGCTACACCTTC,CASRTREPTLGYTF
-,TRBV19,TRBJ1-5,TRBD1,TGTGCCAGTAGGACGCCGGGACAGGGCAATCAGCCCCAGCATTTT,CASRTPGQGNQPQHF
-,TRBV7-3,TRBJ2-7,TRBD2,TGTGCCAGCAGCTTGGTAGCGGGAGAAAGGGCGCAGTACTTC,CASSLVAGERAQYF
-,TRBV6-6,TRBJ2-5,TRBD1,TGTGCCAGCAGTACCGGACAGGGCGGGAAGACCCAGTACTTC,CASSTGQGGKTQYF
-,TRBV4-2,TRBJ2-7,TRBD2,TGTGCCAGCAGCCAAGAAACTAGCGGGACCTACGAGCAGTACTTC,CASSQETSGTYEQYF
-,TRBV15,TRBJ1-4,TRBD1,TGTGCCACCAGCAGAGCAGGGGGCTTTGGGGAAAAACTGTTTTTT,CATSRAGGFGEKLFF